In this sample, the clone carrying this T cell receptor beta chain turned up once. The target antigen is unknown. The data are from a study of shared clonotypes between healthy human individuals. Assay: immunoSEQ multiplex PCR; the TCRdb copy retains only in-frame clones and omits some. The sample carries more than 2,000,000 clones, around 94% recorded once. Study-level findings and limits: Relative to clonotypes present in all four donors, those not shared had lower generation probabilities. With a few donors compared, 4.5% to 6.5% of naive CD4 clonotypes were shared.

This TCR was sampled from a man aged 18 to 29 in good health. Sample: naive CD4+ T cells sorted from blood. Specified subset: CD45RA+ positively selected.

DNA for the CDR3: TGTGCCAGCTCACCCCGAGTCCAACCTCTAGCGGAGGGGAACACCGGGGAGCTGTTTTTT. The encoded protein is CASSPRVQPLAEGNTGELFF. This sequence joins TRBV18 and TRBJ2-2; 7 bases are shared with TRBD2. Germline CDR1 and CDR2: KGHSH and LQKENI. With V trimmed by 3 bases and J by 1 base, 17 bases remained unmatched. The CDR3 runs to 20 residues.